These 26 T cell receptor beta chains share one sample of origin, sequenced in a study of patients and donors after allogeneic stem cell transplantation. TCRdb redid the calling of the RT-PCR reads with MiXCR, one entry per CDR3 protein. Altogether 160,000 or so distinct CDR3 sequences are present, approximately 25% being singletons, with the ten largest covering 25% to 30%. The sample comprised blood, either unsorted or a sorted T cell fraction (not recorded which). The receptors stem from a human donor who was either an allogeneic HSCT recipient or a stem cell or donor lymphocyte infusion donor (not recorded which). It is not recorded whose cells these are; they may come from a transplant donor.

The V call is TRBV10-3, the J call TRBJ1-4; 8 bases align to TRBD1. The CDR3 runs 18 residues. The germline gives CDR1 ENHRY, CDR2 SYGVKD. The ends lost 6 bases at V and 3 bases at J; junction bases unmatched: 15. The CDR3 sequence is CAISSHGGQGAANEKLFF. CDR3 sequence (DNA): TGTGCCATCAGCTCCCATGGAGGGCAGGGGGCTGCTAATGAAAAACTGTTTTTT.

In its sample, this clonotype was seen a few times. The rearrangement joins TRBV6-5 to TRBJ2-5, with 7 bases lining up with TRBD1. V shed 6 bases and J 4 bases; nucleotides not matched to a gene: 11. This CDR3 has 15 amino acids. Germline-derived CDR1 and CDR2 are MNHEY and SVGAGI. CDR3 in amino acids: CASRSTTGAIETQYF. CDR3 nucleotide sequence: TGTGCCAGCAGATCTACCACAGGGGCCATAGAGACCCAGTACTTC.

The CDR3 nucleotides read TGTGCCATCAGTGAAGCCCTCTCTGGAAACACCATATATTTT. Translation: CAISEALSGNTIYF. J is TRBJ1-3 and V is TRBV10-3; D unclear. This CDR3 contains 14 residues. The V end was cut by 3 bases, the J end by 0 bases, with 6 bases between. Germline V gene sequence: CDR1 ENHRY, CDR2 SYGVKD.

This clonotype was detected ten times or more. The chain has TRBV12-3 or TRBV12-4 and TRBJ1-1, with D perhaps matching TRBD1 (5 bases). V lost 5 bases and J lost 4, with 8 bases in between. This CDR3 contains 12 residues. As DNA, the CDR3 is TGTGCCAGCAGTCGGGGCCCCACTGAAGCTTTCTTT. This gives the protein CASSRGPTEAFF.

This clonotype has at least ten counts. This chain joins TRBV29-1 and TRBJ1-2; 7 bases line up with TRBD1. The CDR3 spans 12 residues. CDR1 is SQVTM, CDR2 ANQGSEA, per germline. V shed 6 bases and J 10 bases; nucleotides not matched to a gene: 11. The CDR3 DNA sequence: TGCAGCGTCGGATGGGCCACAGGGGACTACACCTTC. It specifies CSVGWATGDYTF.

In its sample, this clonotype was seen a few times. The V and J genes are TRBV2 and TRBJ1-2; no clear D. The V end was cut by 7 bases, the J end by 8 bases, with 17 bases between. Germline values: CDR1 SNHLY, CDR2 FYNNEI. This CDR3 comprises 13 residues. The CDR3 region has the DNA TGTGCCAGCATTACAGTCCCTATGGAAGGCTACACCTTC. Translation: CASITVPMEGYTF.

This clonotype has just a few counts. The chain is built from TRBV6-5 and TRBJ2-2; 9 nucleotides agree with TRBD2. CDR3 size: 16 residues. Per the germline V gene, CDR1 is MNHEY and CDR2 is SVGAGI. V lost 2 bases and J lost 5; bases outside the gene matches: 6. As DNA, the CDR3 is TGTGCCAGCAGTTACGATAGCGGGGGCGGGACCGGGGAGCTGTTTTTT. This gives the protein CASSYDSGGGTGELFF.

V is TRBV20-1 and J is TRBJ2-3; D unclear. The V end was cut by 8 bases, the J end by 4 bases, with 16 bases between. Germline assignment: CDR1 DFQATT and CDR2 SNEGSKA (reference sequence). The CDR3 contains 13 residues. The CDR3 DNA reads as TGCAGTCTAAGGGCCTATTTGGCAGATACGCAGTATTTT. Translated: CSLRAYLADTQYF.

The chain recombines TRBV5-1 with TRBJ2-1; 10 bases fit TRBD2. The junction had 7 bases not matched to a gene; V was cut back by 0 bases and J by 7 bases. CDR3 length: 16 amino acids. Germline loops: CDR1 SGHRS, CDR2 YFSETQ. DNA of the CDR3: TGCGCCAGCAGCTTGGAAGCGGGGGGGCCTAGAAATGAGCAGTTCTTC. Translated: CASSLEAGGPRNEQFF.

This clonotype appeared a single time. J is TRBJ2-7 and V is TRBV4-1, with TRBD2 identical over 9 bases. V trimming: 0 bases; J trimming: 4 bases; junction bases outside the gene matches: 7. Per the germline V gene, CDR1 is MGHRA and CDR2 is YSYEKL. This CDR3 contains 16 residues. The CDR3: CASSQEFISGGYEQYF. The CDR3 DNA reads TGCGCCAGCAGCCAAGAGTTCATTAGCGGGGGATACGAGCAGTACTTC.

This clonotype has only a few counts. The rearrangement joins TRBV20-1 to TRBJ2-2, with D tentatively TRBD1 (6 bases). CDR1 and CDR2 from the germline V gene are DFQATT and SNEGSKA (reference sequence). This CDR3 is built from 15 residues. V was clipped by 1 base and J by 0 bases, with 9 bases between them. The CDR3: CSARVGTTNTGELFF. The CDR3 coding sequence is TGCAGTGCTAGAGTGGGGACAACGAACACCGGGGAGCTGTTTTTT.

This sequence joins TRBV5-1 and TRBJ2-3; D gene ambiguous. Germline-derived CDR1 and CDR2 are SGHRS and YFSETQ. This CDR3 region has 15 residues. Trimming pared 5 bases from V and 2 bases from J, leaving 15 bases between. The CDR3 sequence: CASRTGVGPTDTQYF. As DNA, the CDR3 is TGCGCCAGCAGAACTGGGGTGGGCCCCACAGATACGCAGTATTTT.

This sequence joins TRBV29-1 and TRBJ1-1, with D maybe TRBD1 (5 bases). The V end was cut by 4 bases, the J end by 6 bases, with 15 bases between. Germline CDR1 is SQVTM and CDR2 is ANQGSEA. The CDR3 contains 13 residues. DNA for the CDR3: TGCAGCGTTGGAGGGTCAGGGATGGCTGAAGCTTTCTTT. Its protein is CSVGGSGMAEAFF. The full variable domain, rest sourced from reference TRBV29-1 and TRBJ1-1, is SAVISQKPSRDICQRGTSLTIQCQVDSQVTMMFWYRQQPGQSLTLIATANQGSEATYESGFVIDKFPISRPNLTFSTLTVSNMSPEDSSIYLCSVGGSGMAEAFFGQGTRLTVV.

The chain joins TRBV29-1 to TRBJ2-2, with D hard to call. CDR1 SQVTM and CDR2 ANQGSEA come from the germline V gene. V shed 1 base and J shed 0 bases, with 9 bases lying between them. CDR3 length: 15 residues. Here the CDR3 DNA reads TGCAGCGTTGAAGGATCGGAGTCGAACACCGGGGAGCTGTTTTTT. Residues: CSVEGSESNTGELFF.

This clonotype was counted a few times. This chain links TRBV15 with TRBJ1-4; 7 bases fit TRBD1. The germline CDR1 and CDR2 sequences are LNHNV and YYDKDF (reference sequence). V was clipped by 4 bases and J by 7 bases; unmatched bases: 6. CDR3 length: 14 amino acids. CDR3 bases: TGTGCCACCAGCATAACCGGGACAGCTGAAAAACTGTTTTTT. It specifies CATSITGTAEKLFF.

Worth noting for this clonotype: The junction departs from germline at one end; a sequencing error may be responsible. The genes are TRBV11-2 and TRBJ2-3; 8 bases align to TRBD2. CDR1 SGHAT and CDR2 FQNNGV come from the germline V gene. The CDR3 has 17 residues. CDR3 coding DNA: TGTGCCAGCACCTTACGTCGGACACGGGGGGGTACAGATACGCAGTATTTT. As protein: CASTLRRTRGGTDTQYF. Looking up the rest from reference TRBV11-2 and TRBJ2-3 gives the full variable domain: EAGVAQSPRYKIIEKRQSVAFWCNPISGHATLYWYQQILGQGPKLLIQFQNNGVVDDSQLPKDRFSAERLKGVDSTLKIQPAKLEDSAVYLCASTLRRTRGGTDTQYFGPGTRLTVL.

The chain joins TRBV5-1 to TRBJ2-7; no clear D. Trimming pared 3 bases from V and 0 bases from J, leaving 4 bases between. CDR1 is SGHRS and CDR2 is YFSETQ in the germline V gene. The CDR3 is made up of 12 amino acids. CDR3 nucleotide sequence: TGCGCCAGCAGCTCGAGCTCCTACGAGCAGTACTTC. Translation gives CASSSSSYEQYF.

The V gene is TRBV7-3, the J gene TRBJ1-1, with TRBD1 identical over 8 bases. The length of the CDR3 is 13 residues. The V and J ends lost 5 bases and 6 bases, in that order; junction bases with no gene match: 5. Germline values: CDR1 SGHTA, CDR2 FQGTGA. The CDR3 reads CASSQDRESEAFF. The DNA of the CDR3 is TGTGCCAGCAGCCAGGACAGGGAATCTGAAGCTTTCTTT.

This clonotype showed up many times. This chain uses TRBV20-1 with TRBJ1-2; D remains unclear. Trimming removed 1 base from V and 3 bases from J, with 9 bases in between. The CDR3 spans 13 residues. Germline CDR1 DFQATT, CDR2 SNEGSKA (reference sequence). The CDR3 DNA follows: TGCAGTGCTAGAGTGGACGGCGACTATGGCTACACCTTC. This gives the protein CSARVDGDYGYTF.

The rearrangement uses TRBV12-3 or TRBV12-4 and TRBJ2-5; no definite D call. V gave up 1 base and J gave up 4 bases, with 13 bases separating them. The CDR3 extends over 15 amino acids. CDR3 residues: CASSLGWAVGETQYF. CDR3 DNA sequence: TGTGCCAGCAGTTTAGGCTGGGCGGTGGGAGAGACCCAGTACTTC.

The chain couples TRBV5-6 to TRBJ2-7; D unresolved. The CDR3 length is 13 residues. Germline CDR1 reads SGHDT; CDR2 reads YYEEEE. The V end lost 2 bases, the J end lost 2 bases, and 8 bases lay between the germline ends. The CDR3 DNA is TGTGCCAGCAGCTTCGGAGACACCTACGAGCAGTACTTC. Its protein product is CASSFGDTYEQYF.

This clonotype was observed a handful of times. The chain has TRBV20-1 and TRBJ1-2; no clear D gene. There are 15 residues in the CDR3. Looked up from germline, CDR1 is DFQATT and CDR2 is SNEGSKA (reference sequence). V was clipped by 0 bases and J by 3 bases, with 14 bases between them. The CDR3 loop reads CSARDEVGNYYGYTF. The CDR3 nucleotides read TGCAGTGCTAGAGACGAGGTGGGGAACTACTATGGCTACACCTTC.

The chain couples TRBV15 to TRBJ2-3; 7 nucleotides line up with TRBD1. Trimming removed 5 bases from V and 2 bases from J; junction bases left unmatched: 4. Per germline, CDR1 LNHNV and CDR2 YYDKDF (reference sequence). The CDR3 totals 14 residues. The CDR3 is CATSEGQTTDTQYF. In nucleotides, the CDR3 is TGTGCCACCAGCGAGGGACAGACCACAGATACGCAGTATTTT.

This chain connects TRBV12-3 or TRBV12-4 to TRBJ2-7, with D maybe TRBD2 (5 bases). Trimming removed 5 bases from V and 0 bases from J, with 11 bases in between. The CDR3 has 14 amino acids. This CDR3 is CASSHPGISYEQYF. The CDR3 nucleotides read TGTGCCAGCAGTCACCCGGGGATCTCCTACGAGCAGTACTTC.

This clonotype appeared many times. V usage is TRBV20-1 and J usage is TRBJ1-3; D is perhaps TRBD1 (5 bases). Germline CDR1 is DFQATT and CDR2 is SNEGSKA (reference sequence). V shed 0 bases and J shed 0 bases, with 15 bases lying between them. The CDR3 sequence is 17 residues long. The CDR3 loop reads CSARDMGQLSSGNTIYF. CDR3 nucleotides: TGCAGTGCTAGAGATATGGGGCAATTGAGCTCTGGAAACACCATATATTTT.

This clonotype showed up just a few times. The chain joins TRBV5-4 to TRBJ2-3; D is perhaps TRBD1 or TRBD2 (5 bases each). V dropped 1 base and J dropped 4 bases, with 13 bases sitting between them. Germline CDR1 and CDR2: SGHNT and YYREEE (reference sequence). The CDR3 runs to 15 residues. The CDR3 region is CASSLRGASSDTQYF. The CDR3, as DNA: TGTGCCAGCAGCTTGCGAGGGGCGAGCTCAGATACGCAGTATTTT.